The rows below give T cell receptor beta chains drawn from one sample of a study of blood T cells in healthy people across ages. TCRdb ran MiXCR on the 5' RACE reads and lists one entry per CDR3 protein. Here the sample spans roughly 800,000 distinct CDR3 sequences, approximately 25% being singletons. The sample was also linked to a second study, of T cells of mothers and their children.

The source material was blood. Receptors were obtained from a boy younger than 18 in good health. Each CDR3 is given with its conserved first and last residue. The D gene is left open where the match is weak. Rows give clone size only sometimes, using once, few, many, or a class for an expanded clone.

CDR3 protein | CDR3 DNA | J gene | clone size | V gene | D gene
CASSPKVQGRQPQHF | TGTGCCAGCAGTCCTAAAGTACAGGGAAGACAGCCCCAGCATTTT | TRBJ1-5 | - | TRBV28 | -
CASRTSRGTGDKTQYF | TGTGCCAGCAGGACATCCCGCGGGACAGGGGACAAGACCCAGTACTTC | TRBJ2-5 | few | TRBV28 | TRBD1
CATSEYAGTSGRNEQFF | TGTGCCACCAGTGAATACGCCGGGACTAGCGGGAGGAATGAGCAGTTCTTC | TRBJ2-1 | few | TRBV24-1 | TRBD2
CASRPDRTSSYEQYF | TGTGCCAGCAGGCCCGACAGGACCAGCTCCTACGAGCAGTACTTC | TRBJ2-7 | - | TRBV6-5 | -
CAWSPGARNEQFF | TGTGCCTGGAGCCCAGGGGCCCGGAATGAGCAGTTCTTC | TRBJ2-1 | - | TRBV30 | -
CASSDRGQGGTEAFF | TGTGCCAGCAGTGACCGGGGGCAGGGGGGCACTGAAGCTTTCTTT | TRBJ1-1 | few | TRBV6-6 | TRBD1
CASSRPGTGVSYEQYF | TGTGCCAGCAGCAGACCCGGGACAGGGGTCTCCTACGAGCAGTACTTC | TRBJ2-7 | - | TRBV7-2 | TRBD1
CASSEALAGYYEQYF | TGTGCCAGCAGTGAAGCACTAGCGGGGTACTACGAGCAGTACTTC | TRBJ2-7 | few | TRBV2 | TRBD2
CASSFRPSGDGETQYF | TGTGCCAGCAGCTTTCGGCCTAGCGGGGATGGGGAGACCCAGTACTTC | TRBJ2-5 | few | TRBV7-2 | TRBD2
CASSITGNTGEPFF | TGCGCCAGCAGCATAACAGGGAACACCGGGGAGCCGTTTTTT | TRBJ2-2 | few | TRBV5-1 | -
CASSSPSGSTGELFF | TGTGCCAGCAGTTCTCCTAGCGGGAGCACCGGGGAGCTGTTTTTT | TRBJ2-2 | - | TRBV6-6 | TRBD2
CASSASGTAANYGYTF | TGTGCCAGCAGCGCCTCCGGGACAGCAGCTAACTATGGCTACACCTTC | TRBJ1-2 | few | TRBV7-9 | TRBD1
CASSQDRTDRGGYEQYF | TGCGCCAGCAGCCAAGATAGAACGGACAGGGGAGGCTACGAGCAGTACTTC | TRBJ2-7 | - | TRBV4-3 | TRBD1
CASSFRGGGINSPLHF | TGTGCCAGCAGTTTTAGGGGGGGTGGAATTAATTCACCCCTCCACTTT | TRBJ1-6 | - | TRBV12-3/TRBV12-4 | -
CATSFTGSSYNEQFF | TGTGCCACCAGCTTTACAGGGAGCTCCTACAATGAGCAGTTCTTC | TRBJ2-1 | - | TRBV24-1 | -
CASQLGGETQYF | TGTGCCAGCCAGCTGGGTGGAGAGACCCAGTACTTC | TRBJ2-5 | - | TRBV7-9 | -
CAGRSTSQRADTQYF | TGTGCCGGCCGGTCCACCAGTCAGAGGGCAGATACGCAGTATTTT | TRBJ2-3 | - | TRBV2 | -
CASSLDAGPGNTIYF | TGTGCCAGCAGCTTGGACGCCGGACCTGGAAACACCATATATTTT | TRBJ1-3 | few | TRBV5-8 | -
CSATKELSQETQYF | TGCAGTGCTACCAAGGAACTTTCTCAAGAGACCCAGTACTTC | TRBJ2-5 | - | TRBV20-1 | -
CSARDRWRGYTGELFF | TGCAGTGCTAGAGATCGGTGGAGAGGATACACCGGGGAGCTGTTTTTT | TRBJ2-2 | - | TRBV20-1 | -
CSARTGTSGSYEQYF | TGCAGTGCTAGGACCGGGACTAGCGGATCCTACGAGCAGTACTTC | TRBJ2-7 | - | TRBV20-1 | TRBD2
CASSLQEGGSKEQYF | TGTGCCAGCAGTTTACAGGAGGGGGGTTCCAAAGAGCAGTACTTC | TRBJ2-5 | - | TRBV12-3/TRBV12-4 | -
CASSPVGTTYEQYF | TGTGCCAGCTCACCAGTAGGGACTACCTACGAGCAGTACTTC | TRBJ2-7 | - | TRBV18 | TRBD2
CASSSAVSSPDTQYF | TGTGCCAGCAGCTCCGCCGTGTCGAGCCCAGATACGCAGTATTTT | TRBJ2-3 | - | TRBV7-8 | -
CATRIAGATGELFF | TGTGCCACCAGAATAGCGGGAGCGACCGGGGAGCTGTTTTTT | TRBJ2-2 | - | TRBV7-2 | TRBD2
CASSTGGTPGAEQHF | TGTGCCAGCAGCACCGGGGGGACGCCAGGGGCCGAGCAGCACTTC | TRBJ2-7 | few | TRBV7-9 | -
CASSLLGASGKNEQYF | TGTGCCAGCAGCCTCCTGGGTGCTAGCGGGAAAAACGAGCAGTACTTC | TRBJ2-7 | few | TRBV3-1 | TRBD2
CAISEEPAGAYNEQFF | TGTGCCATCAGTGAGGAGCCGGCCGGGGCCTACAATGAGCAGTTCTTC | TRBJ2-1 | few | TRBV10-3 | -
CASSPSGLRLNLNEQFF | TGTGCCAGCAGCCCCAGTGGGCTGCGGCTAAATCTCAATGAGCAGTTCTTC | TRBJ2-1 | - | TRBV7-3 | -
CASSQTEETQYF | TGTGCCAGCAGCCAGACAGAAGAGACCCAGTACTTC | TRBJ2-5 | - | TRBV3-1 | -
CSVGTGEPPKDEQYF | TGCAGCGTTGGAACGGGGGAGCCCCCGAAGGACGAGCAGTACTTC | TRBJ2-7 | - | TRBV29-1 | -
CAIRTGSYEQYF | TGTGCCATCCGGACGGGCTCCTACGAGCAGTACTTC | TRBJ2-7 | - | TRBV7-2 | -
CSARVGGAQNIQYF | TGCAGTGCCCGGGTAGGAGGGGCCCAAAACATTCAGTACTTC | TRBJ2-4 | - | TRBV20-1 | -
CASSLDLAGGRQYF | TGTGCCAGCAGCTTAGACCTAGCGGGAGGAAGGCAGTACTTC | TRBJ2-7 | few | TRBV11-2 | TRBD2
CSVDGGNAYGYTF | TGCAGCGTTGATGGGGGTAACGCCTATGGCTACACCTTC | TRBJ1-2 | - | TRBV29-1 | -
CATSRDRDPGAEQFF | TGTGCCACCAGCAGAGATAGGGACCCCGGGGCTGAGCAGTTCTTC | TRBJ2-1 | - | TRBV15 | -
CSASSAVEVSPLHF | TGCAGTGCTAGTTCCGCAGTAGAGGTTTCACCCCTCCACTTT | TRBJ1-6 | - | TRBV20-1 | -
CASSFARRDLLDTQYF | TGTGCCAGCAGTTTCGCCCGAAGGGACTTATTGGATACGCAGTATTTT | TRBJ2-3 | - | TRBV6-2/TRBV6-3 | -
CSARDSQPPYNEQFF | TGCAGTGCTAGAGATAGCCAACCACCTTACAATGAGCAGTTCTTC | TRBJ2-1 | - | TRBV20-1 | -
CASSEEGLAGGVQYF | TGTGCCAGCAGTGAAGAAGGACTAGCGGGGGGGGTGCAGTATTTT | TRBJ2-3 | few | TRBV2 | TRBD2
CASSLGGGTGNGYTF | TGTGCCAGCAGCTTAGGGGGGGGGACAGGGAATGGCTACACCTTC | TRBJ1-2 | few | TRBV7-6 | TRBD1
CAIRVDRAQETQYF | TGTGCCATCAGAGTGGACAGGGCACAAGAGACCCAGTACTTC | TRBJ2-5 | few | TRBV10-3 | TRBD1
CASSLVASGRDNEQFF | TGTGCCAGCAGTTTAGTGGCTAGCGGGAGGGATAACGAGCAGTTCTTC | TRBJ2-1 | few | TRBV28 | TRBD2
CSASTLAGGYEQYF | TGCAGTGCTAGTACACTAGCGGGAGGATACGAGCAGTACTTC | TRBJ2-7 | - | TRBV20-1 | TRBD2
CASSPGTMDTQYF | TGTGCCAGCAGCCCCGGGACTATGGATACGCAGTATTTT | TRBJ2-3 | - | TRBV6-6 | TRBD2
CSALDDYGYTF | TGCAGTGCTCTAGATGACTATGGCTACACCTTC | TRBJ1-2 | - | TRBV20-1 | -
CASSIRQGIYEQYF | TGTGCCAGCAGTATACGACAGGGGATCTACGAGCAGTACTTC | TRBJ2-7 | few | TRBV2 | TRBD1